What follows describes a single TCR beta chain. Its antigen is undetermined. The source of the sample is a study of shared clonotypes between healthy human individuals. Study information: Contributing individuals were a couple of females and a few males aged 18 to 49.

Sequencing was performed with immunoSEQ multiplex PCR; in TCRdb, only in-frame clones are kept and a portion is missing. The table has approximately 530,000 clones, 95% to 96% seen once. A CD45RA-negative memory subset and a CD45RA+ naive subset were separated from the CD4+ cells. This CDR3 is 13 amino acids long. The V and J ends lost 2 bases and 8 bases respectively, with 10 bases between them. Germline V gene sequence: CDR1 MNHEY, CDR2 SVGAGI. General study results and limits: Sampling included only blood; tissue repertoires likely differ. Despite large depth, rarefaction showed incomplete sorted-subset sequencing.

The receptor's source is a woman in her thirties in good health. Sequencing input: naive CD4+ T cells sorted from blood. The subset denotes: CD45RA+ positively selected. The genes are TRBV6-5 and TRBJ2-1; D might be TRBD1 or TRBD2, each matching 5 bases. The CDR3 spells CASSYQRGDEQFF. In nucleotides, the CDR3 is TGTGCCAGCAGTTACCAAAGGGGAGATGAGCAGTTCTTC.